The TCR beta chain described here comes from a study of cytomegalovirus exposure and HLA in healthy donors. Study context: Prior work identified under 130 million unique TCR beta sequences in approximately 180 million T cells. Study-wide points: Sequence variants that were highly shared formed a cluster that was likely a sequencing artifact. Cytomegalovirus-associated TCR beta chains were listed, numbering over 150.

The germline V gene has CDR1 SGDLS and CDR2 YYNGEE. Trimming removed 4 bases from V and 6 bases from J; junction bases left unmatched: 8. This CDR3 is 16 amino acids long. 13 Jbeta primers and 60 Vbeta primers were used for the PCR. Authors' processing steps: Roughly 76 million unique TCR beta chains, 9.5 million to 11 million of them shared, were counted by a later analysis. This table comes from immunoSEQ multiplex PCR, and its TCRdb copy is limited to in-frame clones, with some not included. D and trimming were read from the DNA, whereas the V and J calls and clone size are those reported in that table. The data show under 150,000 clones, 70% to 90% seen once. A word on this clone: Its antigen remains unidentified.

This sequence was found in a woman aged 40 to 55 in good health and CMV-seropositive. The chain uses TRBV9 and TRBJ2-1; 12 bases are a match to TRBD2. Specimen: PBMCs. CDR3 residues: CASSTSSGGASNEQFF. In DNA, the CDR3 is TGTGCCAGCAGCACCTCTAGCGGGGGGGCCAGCAATGAGCAGTTCTTC.